The clone carrying this T cell receptor (beta chain) was seen only a few times. One entry per CDR3 protein, called by TCRdb with MiXCR from the 5' RACE reads. The sample has around 300,000 distinct CDR3 sequences, roughly a fifth seen once. The sample comes from a study of T-cell memory formation after mild COVID-19. There are 14 residues in the CDR3. Germline loops: CDR1 SEHNR, CDR2 FQNEAQ (reference sequence). V dropped 1 base and J dropped 7; count of bases not matched to a gene: 2. This sequence was found in a man aged 18 to 30 who had mild COVID-19 (a few samples of this study predate the infection). Cell type and time point are not known. This chain connects TRBV7-9 to TRBJ1-4, with TRBD1 matching 8 bases. The sequencing input was PBMCs or a T cell subset sorted from them (not recorded which). As DNA, the CDR3 is TGTGCCAGCAGCTTAGGGACAGGGAGTGAAAAACTGTTTTTT. It translates to CASSLGTGSEKLFF.